These 25 T cell receptor beta chains share one sample of origin, sequenced in a study of blood T cell repertoires in COVID-19. Data came from immunoSEQ multiplex PCR; TCRdb stores just in-frame clones and leaves some out. The sample records a few hundred thousand clones, 80% to 90% being singletons. The sample comprised peripheral blood. Every receptor here comes from a woman between 65 and 79 years old with COVID-19, enrolled during active disease.

This clone was recorded once. This chain links TRBV5-1 with TRBJ2-7, with 9 bases that match TRBD1. The CDR3 runs to 15 residues. The V and J ends lost 5 bases and 6 bases, in that order; junction bases with no gene match: 12. Germline V CDR1 and CDR2: SGHRS, YFSETQ. The CDR3 bases are TGCGCCAGCAGAATCTGGACAGGGGAGGGGGTCGAGCAGTACTTC. Protein sequence: CASRIWTGEGVEQYF.

This clone was detected a few times. The chain joins TRBV4-3 to TRBJ2-7; 11 nucleotides align to TRBD2. The CDR3 runs 16 residues. V gave up 4 bases and J gave up 6 bases; unmatched junction bases: 11. Germline values: CDR1 LGHNA, CDR2 YSLEER. CDR3 residues: CASSPGTSGLTTEQYF. The CDR3 region has the DNA TGCGCCAGCAGCCCCGGGACTAGCGGCCTTACGACCGAGCAGTACTTC.

This chain joins TRBV10-3 and TRBJ1-1; 8 bases agree with TRBD1. Germline V lookup: CDR1 ENHRY, CDR2 SYGVKD. J lost 4 bases, V lost 11 bases, and 9 bases had no gene match. The length of the CDR3 is 13 residues. CDR3 coding DNA: TGTGCCTCCACCGGACAGGGCGGCACTGAAGCTTTCTTT. It is translated as CASTGQGGTEAFF.

V and J are TRBV5-4 and TRBJ1-2; a possible D gene is TRBD1 (6 bases). This CDR3 region has 15 residues. CDR1 SGHNT and CDR2 YYREEE come from the germline V gene (reference sequence). The V gene lost 4 bases and the J gene lost 0 bases, with 13 bases spanning the gap. In DNA form, the CDR3 reads TGTGCCAGCAGCCCCGCGACAGGTTCTAACTATGGCTACACCTTC. Translating gives CASSPATGSNYGYTF.

V usage is TRBV28 and J usage is TRBJ1-4; TRBD1 matches 7 bases. Trimming took 3 bases from V and 8 from J; bases not matched to a gene: 9. The CDR3 sequence is 15 residues long. CDR1 is MDHEN and CDR2 is SYDVKM in the germline V gene. The DNA of the CDR3 is TGTGCCAGCAGTTTCGAGGGGGCGGGCGAGGAAAAACTGTTTTTT. This sequence encodes CASSFEGAGEEKLFF.

The J gene is TRBJ1-2, the V gene TRBV3-1 (or the pseudogene TRBV3-2); no reliable D call. Per germline, CDR1 LGHDT and CDR2 YNNKEL (reference sequence). V was trimmed by 4 bases and J by 1 base, leaving 10 bases between them. The CDR3 spans 14 residues. The CDR3 DNA reads TGTGCCAGCAGCCCCCTCGGGAGTAACTATGGCTACACCTTC. As protein: CASSPLGSNYGYTF.

The V gene is TRBV6-1, the J gene TRBJ2-7; 8 nucleotides line up with TRBD1. CDR1 and CDR2 from the germline V gene are MNHNS and SASEGT. V lost 0 bases, J lost 10 bases, and 20 bases stayed unmatched. The CDR3 loop spans 18 amino acids. This chain's CDR3 is CASSEAIQGAGTFDNQYF. The CDR3 bases are TGTGCCAGCAGTGAAGCGATTCAGGGGGCGGGGACGTTTGATAATCAGTACTTC.

Ten or more counts support this clone. This rearrangement joins TRBV7-9 to TRBJ2-1; no definite D call. The ends were cut back, 5 bases at V and 4 bases at J, with 12 bases in the middle. Germline CDR1 is SEHNR and CDR2 is FQNEAQ (reference sequence). The CDR3 totals 14 residues. This CDR3 reads CASSEAFTYNEQFF. The CDR3 DNA reads as TGTGCCAGCAGCGAGGCCTTCACTTACAATGAGCAGTTCTTC.

CDR3 amino acids: CASSQERETQYF. CDR3 bases: TGTGCCAGCAGCCAAGAGCGAGAGACCCAGTACTTC. The V and J genes are TRBV14 and TRBJ2-5; D gene unclear. The CDR3 is made up of 12 amino acids. CDR1 and CDR2 from the germline V gene are SGHDN and FVKESK. V lost 0 bases, J lost 4 bases, and 3 bases lay in between.

This chain connects TRBV7-9 to TRBJ2-3, with 9 positions matching TRBD1. V shed 6 bases and J 5 bases; nucleotides not matched to a gene: 6. This CDR3 has 14 residues. Per the germline V gene, CDR1 is SEHNR and CDR2 is FQNEAQ (reference sequence). CDR3 amino acids: CASSWDRAVDTQYF. As DNA, the CDR3 is TGTGCCAGCAGTTGGGACAGGGCGGTAGATACGCAGTATTTT. The complete variable domain, with remaining parts taken from reference TRBV7-9 and TRBJ2-3, reads DTGVSQNPRHKITKRGQNVTFRCDPISEHNRLYWYRQTLGQGPEFLTYFQNEAQLEKSRLLSDRFSAERPKGSFSTLEIQRTEQGDSAMYLCASSWDRAVDTQYFGPGTRLTVL.

Remarks on this clone: Other DNA sequences from this sample encode an identical CDR3 as well. This chain links TRBV5-1 with TRBJ2-7; 8 bases map to TRBD1. CDR3 length: 14 amino acids. Germline V gene data show CDR1 as SGHRS and CDR2 as YFSETQ. The ends lost 0 bases at V and 2 bases at J; junction bases unmatched: 1. CDR3 in amino acids: CASSLGTGTYEQYF. Here the CDR3 DNA reads TGCGCCAGCAGCTTGGGGACAGGGACCTACGAGCAGTACTTC.

Written as DNA, the CDR3 is TGTGCCTGGCGGCGAGGAGCGTTGTCTAACTACAATGAGCAGTTCTTC. Protein product: CAWRRGALSNYNEQFF. The rearrangement uses TRBV30 and TRBJ2-1, with D unclear. The CDR3 extends over 16 amino acids. V dropped 5 bases and J dropped 3 bases, with 20 bases sitting between them. Germline CDR1 and CDR2: GTSNPN and SVGIG (reference sequence).

This chain uses TRBV5-6 with TRBJ1-5; D ambiguous. Germline V gives CDR1 SGHDT, CDR2 YYEEEE. Trimming shortened V by 2 bases and J by 4 bases, and 7 bases separated the two germline ends. The CDR3 is made up of 13 amino acids. Here the CDR3 reads CASSFGGNQPQHF. CDR3 nucleotide sequence: TGTGCCAGCAGCTTTGGCGGGAATCAGCCCCAGCATTTT.

The CDR3 sequence: CASSARQGMNTEAFF. The DNA of the CDR3 is TGTGCCAGTAGTGCACGACAAGGCATGAACACTGAAGCTTTCTTT. The chain is built from TRBV19 and TRBJ1-1; D is ambiguous. V was clipped by 5 bases and J by 0 bases, with 13 bases between them. Germline V gene lookup returns CDR1 LNHDA and CDR2 SQIVND (reference sequence). CDR3 length: 15 amino acids.

This rearrangement joins TRBV20-1 to TRBJ1-4; D possibly corresponds to TRBD1 (5 bases). Trimming took 5 bases from V and 11 from J, leaving 12 bases between them. The CDR3 has 11 amino acids. Germline values: CDR1 DFQATT, CDR2 SNEGSKA (reference sequence). The CDR3 here is CSAVGGGKLFF. The CDR3 bases are TGCAGTGCTGTCGGTGGGGGGAAACTGTTTTTT.

The chain has TRBV7-2 and TRBJ2-3; a weak D match, TRBD1 (6 bases). The germline V gene has CDR1 SGHTA and CDR2 FQGNSA. The CDR3 length is 15 residues. Trimming stripped 1 base from V and 0 bases from J, with 8 bases between. The CDR3 nucleotides are TGTGCCAGCAGCTTAGGGCAGGGGAGCACAGATACGCAGTATTTT. This codes for CASSLGQGSTDTQYF. The full variable domain, completed using reference TRBV7-2 and TRBJ2-3, is GAGVSQSPSNKVTEKGKDVELRCDPISGHTALYWYRQSLGQGLEFLIYFQGNSAPDKSGLPSDRFSAERTGGSVSTLTIQRTQQEDSAVYLCASSLGQGSTDTQYFGPGTRLTVL.

Notes on this clone: Other DNA sequences from this sample encode an identical CDR3 as well. V usage is TRBV29-1 and J usage is TRBJ2-7; 10 bases line up with TRBD2. Per germline, CDR1 SQVTM and CDR2 ANQGSEA. CDR3 length: 14 residues. V gave up 1 base and J gave up 0 bases; unmatched junction bases: 0. This CDR3 is CSVEGTSGSYEQYF. CDR3 coding DNA: TGCAGCGTTGAAGGGACTAGCGGCTCCTACGAGCAGTACTTC.

The rearrangement joins TRBV7-9 to TRBJ2-7; TRBD2 might be the D (5 bases). Germline V lookup: CDR1 SEHNR, CDR2 FQNEAQ (reference sequence). The CDR3 covers 15 residues. The V gene lost 4 bases and the J gene lost 4 bases, with 17 bases spanning the gap. The CDR3 reads CASSSPSSGIYEQYF. Written as DNA, the CDR3 is TGTGCCAGCAGCTCACCGAGTTCGGGGATTTACGAGCAGTACTTC. The variable domain in full, completed from reference TRBV7-9 and TRBJ2-7, reads DTGVSQNPRHKITKRGQNVTFRCDPISEHNRLYWYRQTLGQGPEFLTYFQNEAQLEKSRLLSDRFSAERPKGSFSTLEIQRTEQGDSAMYLCASSSPSSGIYEQYFGPGTRLTVT.

The chain joins TRBV6-2 or TRBV6-3 to TRBJ1-1, with TRBD1 identical over 10 bases. There are 16 residues in the CDR3. V lost 0 bases, J lost 4 bases, and 5 bases stayed unmatched. CDR1 and CDR2 (germline): MNHEY, SVGEGT. In DNA form, the CDR3 reads TGTGCCAGCAGTTACTCGAGGAGGACAGGGGGCACTGAAGCTTTCTTT. As protein: CASSYSRRTGGTEAFF.

This clone was detected only a few times. This chain uses TRBV19 with TRBJ1-5; 10 bases map to TRBD1. The length of the CDR3 is 16 residues. The ends lost 3 bases at V and 4 bases at J; junction bases unmatched: 6. The germline V gene has CDR1 LNHDA and CDR2 SQIVND (reference sequence). This CDR3 reads CASSIAWDRGNQPQHF. The CDR3 DNA sequence: TGTGCCAGTAGTATCGCCTGGGACAGGGGTAATCAGCCCCAGCATTTT.

The gene calls are TRBV19 and TRBJ2-6; TRBD1 agrees at 11 bases. Looked up from germline, CDR1 is LNHDA and CDR2 is SQIVND (reference sequence). Unmatched junction bases numbered 2, after V lost 4 bases and J lost 0 bases. The CDR3 length is 17 residues. The CDR3 DNA reads as TGTGCCAGTAGTAAGGGACAGGGGGGCTCTGGGGCCAACGTCCTGACTTTC. Translated: CASSKGQGGSGANVLTF.

The V call is TRBV7-8, the J call TRBJ1-3, with D maybe TRBD1 (6 bases). CDR3 size: 17 residues. Germline CDR1 reads SGHVS; CDR2 reads FQNEAQ. The V end lost 5 bases, the J end lost 0 bases, and 17 bases lay between the germline ends. The CDR3 coding sequence is TGTGCCAGCAGCCTGACAGGTCCACGGATCTCTGGAAACACCATATATTTT. Translating it yields CASSLTGPRISGNTIYF.

This clone was counted once. The chain joins TRBV9 to TRBJ2-2; the match to TRBD2 covers 14 bases. Germline CDR1 reads SGDLS; CDR2 reads YYNGEE. The CDR3 is 18 residues long. Trimming took 4 bases from V and 4 from J; bases not matched to a gene: 9. The CDR3 spells CASSRQTSGRAATGELFF. CDR3 nucleotide sequence: TGTGCCAGCAGCCGCCAGACTAGCGGGAGGGCCGCCACCGGGGAGCTGTTTTTT.

This sequence joins TRBV5-4 and TRBJ1-2; D gene ambiguous. Trimming removed 3 bases at V and 5 bases at J, with 8 bases between. Germline V CDR1 and CDR2: SGHNT, YYREEE (reference sequence). This CDR3 has 12 amino acids. In DNA form, the CDR3 reads TGTGCCAGCAGCTCCACACAATATGGCTACACCTTC. It codes for CASSSTQYGYTF.

J is TRBJ1-6 and V is TRBV4-2, with TRBD1 matching 7 bases. The ends lost 5 bases at V and 7 bases at J; junction bases unmatched: 5. Germline CDR1 LGHNA, CDR2 YNFKEQ. The CDR3 is 14 residues long. The CDR3 region has the DNA TGTGCCAGCAGCGCCCGGGACAGAAATTCACCCCTCCACTTT. Its protein is CASSARDRNSPLHF.